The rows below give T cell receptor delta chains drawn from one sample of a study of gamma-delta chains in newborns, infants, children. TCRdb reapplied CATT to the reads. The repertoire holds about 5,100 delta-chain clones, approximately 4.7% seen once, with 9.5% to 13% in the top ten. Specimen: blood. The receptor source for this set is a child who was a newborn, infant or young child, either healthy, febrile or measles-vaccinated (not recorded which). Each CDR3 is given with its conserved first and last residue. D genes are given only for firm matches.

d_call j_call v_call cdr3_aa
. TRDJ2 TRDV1 CALGDFGVGQAQLFF
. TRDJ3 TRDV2 CACDTLLSSWDTRQMFF
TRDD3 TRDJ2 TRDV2 CACGPVLGDTGLTAQLFF
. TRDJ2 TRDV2 CACDTVGGVRVGMTAQLFF
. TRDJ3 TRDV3 CAFRGRVWSWDTRQMFF
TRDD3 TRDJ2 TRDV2 CACDTGGYSAQLFF
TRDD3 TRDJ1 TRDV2 CACDTVYGGYAYTDKLIF
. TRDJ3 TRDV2 CACDTAGYRPSWDTRQMFF
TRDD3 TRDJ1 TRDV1 CALGKGSYDWGDTDKLIF
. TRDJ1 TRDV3 CAFLPIPHTDKLIF
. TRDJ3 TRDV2 CACDTAGSWDTRQMFF
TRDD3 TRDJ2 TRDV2 CACDPLLGDSDLTAQLFF
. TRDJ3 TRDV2 CACDTVGISSWDTRQMFF
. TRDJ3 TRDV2 CACDRGHSWDTRQMFF
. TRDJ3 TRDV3 CAAGPYVPFSWDTRQMFF
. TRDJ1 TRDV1 CALGVGPQGFTDKLIF
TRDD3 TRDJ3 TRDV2 CACDLTTGGVSSWDTRQTFF
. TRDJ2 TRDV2 CACDTWDVTAQLFF
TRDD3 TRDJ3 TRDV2 CACDQTGGSSSWDTRQMFF
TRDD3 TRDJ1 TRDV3 CASPTEGGIRLYTDKLIF
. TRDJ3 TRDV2 CACDTAGSSWDTRQMFF
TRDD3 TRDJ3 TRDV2 CACDTVGGDTDTRQMFF
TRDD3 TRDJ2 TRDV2 CACDSVLGDTAQLFF
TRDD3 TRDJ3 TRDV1 CALGKRAGGVSWDTRQMFF
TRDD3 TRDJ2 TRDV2 CACDNVLGDTAQLFF
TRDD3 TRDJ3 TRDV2 CACDTVLGDTHSAWDTRQMFF
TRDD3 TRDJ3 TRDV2 CACDPPTGGYDWDTRQMFF
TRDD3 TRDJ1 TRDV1 CALGELGMGDPYTDKLIF
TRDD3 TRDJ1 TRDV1 CALGETTRTVWGILSDKLIF
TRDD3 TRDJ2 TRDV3 CANLGDTRLTAQLFF
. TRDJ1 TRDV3 CAFTSPRGFGDKLIF
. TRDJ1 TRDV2 CACGSGYTDKLIF
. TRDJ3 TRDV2 CACDTVEKGATWGTRQMFF
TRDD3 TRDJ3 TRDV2 CACDAGGYRSWDTRQMFF
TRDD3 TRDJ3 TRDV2 CACDTVLGESSWDTRQMFF
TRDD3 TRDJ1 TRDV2 CACDTAEGIRFTDKLIF
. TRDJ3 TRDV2 CACDSFQSPWDTRQMFF
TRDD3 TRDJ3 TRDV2 CACDTVLGTSSWDTRQMFF
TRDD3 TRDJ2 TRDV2 CACDPVTSSTGGYRWTAQLFF
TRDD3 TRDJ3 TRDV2 CACDTRFLGASWDTRQMFF
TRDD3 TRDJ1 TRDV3 CAFASLYWGIRTDKLIF
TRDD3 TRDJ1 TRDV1 CALGIFFLPGGSKYTDKLIF
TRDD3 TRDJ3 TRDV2 CARDTVTGGYVSSWDTRQMFF
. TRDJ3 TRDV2 CACDTYRGISSWDTRQMFF
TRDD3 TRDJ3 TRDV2 CACDTVLGENSSWDTRQMFF
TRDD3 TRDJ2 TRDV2 CACDRLLGDTAQLFF
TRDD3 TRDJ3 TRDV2 CACDGGYAFPWDTRQMFF
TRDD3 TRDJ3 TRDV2 CACDTWGYASSWDTRQMFF
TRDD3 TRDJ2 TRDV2 CACDSLTGGRTAQLFF
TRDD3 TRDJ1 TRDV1 CALGEKGENPPYWGIGTDKLIF
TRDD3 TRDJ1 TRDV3 CAFVSKGYATDKLIF
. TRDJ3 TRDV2 CACDTAGAWDTRQMFF
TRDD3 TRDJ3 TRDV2 CACGTGDTVSWDTRRMFF